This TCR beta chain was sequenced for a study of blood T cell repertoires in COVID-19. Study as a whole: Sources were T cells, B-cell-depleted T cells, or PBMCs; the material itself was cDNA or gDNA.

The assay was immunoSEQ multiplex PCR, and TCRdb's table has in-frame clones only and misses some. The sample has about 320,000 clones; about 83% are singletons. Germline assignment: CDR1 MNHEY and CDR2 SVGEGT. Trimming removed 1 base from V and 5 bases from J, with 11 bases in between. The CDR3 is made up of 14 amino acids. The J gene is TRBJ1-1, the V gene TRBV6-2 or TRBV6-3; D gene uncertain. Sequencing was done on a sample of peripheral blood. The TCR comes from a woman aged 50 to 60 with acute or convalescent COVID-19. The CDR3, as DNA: TGTGCCAGCAGTTACTGGTCAGGTCGGACTGAAGCTTTCTTT. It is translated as CASSYWSGRTEAFF.